These 27 T cell receptor beta chains originate from one sample sequenced in a study of T cells expressing NK-cell markers (dated by TCRdb to between 2020 and 2021). The protocol used for the library was 5' RACE. Sequencing was carried out with an Illumina HiSeq 2000. The reads, reprocessed by TCRdb, yield one row per CDR3 protein sequence and no DNA. The table kept for this sample lists more than 90,000 distinct CDR3 sequences. About 18% of the sample is in the top ten clones. Input material: blood T cells: a sorted CD56 or NKG2C T cell subset, CD4+ or CD8+ T cells, or bulk PBMC T cells (not recorded which). These receptors were obtained from a woman between 18 and 75 years old in good health.

The rearrangement uses TRBV9 and TRBJ1-4. Germline V gives CDR1 SGDLS, CDR2 YYNGEE. The CDR3 length is 16 residues. CDR3 sequence: CASSDRSSATNEKLFF.

J is TRBJ2-2 and V is TRBV6-1; with no DNA, the TCRdb D assignment of TRBD2 cannot be verified. This CDR3 region has 14 residues. CDR1 and CDR2 from the germline V gene are MNHNS and SASEGT. This chain's CDR3 is CASKWGGNTGELFF.

The chain joins TRBV7-9 to TRBJ2-5; without DNA, the TCRdb call of TRBD1 cannot be checked. The germline CDR1 and CDR2 sequences are SEHNR and FQNEAQ (reference sequence). This CDR3 has 14 amino acids. CDR3 in amino acids: CASSLFDRGETQYF.

CDR3 sequence reads: CASSPGVTTYEQYF. The chain employs TRBV13 and TRBJ2-7; the D gene TCRdb calls, TRBD1, cannot be checked with no DNA. From germline, CDR1 is PRHDT and CDR2 FYEKMQ (reference sequence). The CDR3 spans 14 residues. The complete variable domain, with remaining parts taken from reference TRBV13 and TRBJ2-7, reads AAGVIQSPRHLIKEKRETATLKCYPIPRHDTVYWYQQGPGQDPQFLISFYEKMQSDKGSIPDRFSAQQFSDYHSELNMSSLELGDSALYFCASSPGVTTYEQYFGPGTRLTVT.

This chain joins TRBV6-1 and TRBJ2-7. The CDR3 runs 13 residues. The germline V gene encodes CDR1 MNHNS and CDR2 SASEGT. CDR3 protein: CASSQLSVGEQYF.

The chain has TRBV4-3 and TRBJ1-1; the D call from TCRdb, TRBD1, cannot be confirmed without DNA. In germline, CDR1 is LGHNA, CDR2 YSLEER. CDR3 length: 16 residues. The CDR3: CASSQDPGTANTEAFF.

This chain connects TRBV4-2 to TRBJ2-1; TCRdb designates TRBD2, a call that cannot be tested without DNA. Germline V gives CDR1 LGHNA, CDR2 YNFKEQ. The CDR3 is made up of 14 amino acids. CDR3 in amino acids: CASSQGLARDEQFF.

This sequence joins TRBV18 and TRBJ2-7. The CDR3 loop spans 12 amino acids. CDR1 and CDR2 (germline): KGHSH, LQKENI. This CDR3 is CASSPGIDEQYF.

J is TRBJ2-7 and V is TRBV30. Germline CDR1 reads GTSNPN; CDR2 reads SVGIG (reference sequence). This CDR3 is 12 amino acids long. The CDR3 spells CAWSVSGYEQYF.

The chain's CDR3 is CASSQTPGLTYNEQFF. The V gene is TRBV4-3, the J gene TRBJ2-1; TCRdb selects TRBD2, and the lack of DNA leaves this call unchecked. The CDR3 length is 16 residues. Germline V CDR1 and CDR2: LGHNA, YSLEER.

The chain recombines TRBV20-1 with TRBJ2-7; TCRdb returns TRBD2, unconfirmable since there is no DNA. Germline V gene data show CDR1 as DFQATT and CDR2 as SNEGSKA (reference sequence). The CDR3 is 13 residues long. The CDR3 here is CSARGAGFYEQYF.

This chain joins TRBV7-8 and TRBJ2-5. In germline, CDR1 is SGHVS, CDR2 FQNEAQ. The CDR3 sequence is 14 residues long. The CDR3 sequence is CASSATLNEETQYF.

The chain uses TRBV20-1 and TRBJ2-1; TCRdb outputs TRBD2, but without DNA this stays unchecked. CDR1 is DFQATT, CDR2 SNEGSKA, per germline (reference sequence). The CDR3 contains 16 residues. The CDR3 region is CSARERLAQSYNEQFF.

The V call is TRBV5-1, the J call TRBJ2-3. CDR1 is SGHRS and CDR2 is YFSETQ in the germline V gene. The CDR3 spans 14 residues. CDR3 sequence reads: CASSLEWVADTQYF.

V usage is TRBV7-2 and J usage is TRBJ2-5; as DNA is missing, the TRBD1 call by TCRdb cannot be tested. CDR1 and CDR2 from the germline V gene are SGHTA and FQGNSA. The CDR3 loop spans 17 amino acids. This CDR3 is CASSLALAGPAQETQYF.

The rearrangement uses TRBV29-1 and TRBJ1-4. The CDR3 is 12 residues long. From germline, CDR1 is SQVTM and CDR2 ANQGSEA. CDR3 protein: CSVGWPNEKLFF.

The chain couples TRBV6-2 or TRBV6-3 to TRBJ2-3. Germline V lookup: CDR1 MNHEY, CDR2 SVGEGT. This CDR3 spans 15 amino acids. CDR3 loop: CASSYTFVGTDTQYF.

The CDR3 sequence is CASSQVHTDTQYF. The rearrangement uses TRBV4-3 and TRBJ2-3. Germline V CDR1 and CDR2: LGHNA, YSLEER. This CDR3 has 13 residues.

This CDR3 is CASSYSSMQFTDTQYF. The V gene is TRBV6-5, the J gene TRBJ2-3. This CDR3 has 16 residues. In germline, CDR1 is MNHEY, CDR2 SVGAGI.

This sequence joins TRBV4-1 and TRBJ2-1; absent DNA, TCRdb's TRBD1 call cannot be checked. This CDR3 comprises 15 residues. Germline V gives CDR1 MGHRA, CDR2 YSYEKL. The CDR3 here is CASSQVPGTGNEQFF.

The CDR3 sequence: CASSATSGVTDTQYF. This rearrangement joins TRBV7-3 to TRBJ2-3; TCRdb outputs TRBD2, but without DNA this stays unchecked. The germline V gene encodes CDR1 SGHTA and CDR2 FQGTGA. CDR3 length equals 15 residues.

The chain combines TRBV5-4 with TRBJ1-5. Per the germline V gene, CDR1 is SGHNT and CDR2 is YYREEE (reference sequence). The CDR3 covers 14 residues. CDR3 sequence: CASSGKGGNQPQHF.

V and J are TRBV4-3 and TRBJ2-1. Germline V gene lookup returns CDR1 LGHNA and CDR2 YSLEER. This CDR3 comprises 12 residues. CDR3 amino acids: CASSQFGDEQFF.

This chain uses TRBV12-3 or TRBV12-4 with TRBJ1-6; TCRdb lists TRBD1, though no DNA is available to test this call. The CDR3 is made up of 14 amino acids. The CDR3 protein is CASSLGTVNSPLHF.

The CDR3 here is CASSTPGAGTDTQYF. The chain combines TRBV6-1 with TRBJ2-3; TCRdb designates TRBD1, a call that cannot be tested without DNA. Germline CDR1 is MNHNS and CDR2 is SASEGT. The length of the CDR3 is 15 residues.

This chain joins TRBV5-1 and TRBJ2-1. The CDR3 spans 14 residues. From germline, CDR1 is SGHRS and CDR2 YFSETQ. The CDR3 sequence: CASSSQTLYNEQFF. Filled out from reference TRBV5-1 and TRBJ2-1, the complete variable domain reads KAGVTQTPRYLIKTRGQQVTLSCSPISGHRSVSWYQQTPGQGLQFLFEYFSETQRNKGNFPGRFSGRQFSNSRSEMNVSTLELGDSALYLCASSSQTLYNEQFFGPGTRLTVL.

The V and J genes are TRBV29-1 and TRBJ1-1. The CDR3 length is 12 residues. CDR1 and CDR2 (germline): SQVTM, ANQGSEA. The CDR3 spells CSATVTNTEAFF. The full variable domain, its missing parts supplied by reference TRBV29-1 and TRBJ1-1, is SAVISQKPSRDICQRGTSLTIQCQVDSQVTMMFWYRQQPGQSLTLIATANQGSEATYESGFVIDKFPISRPNLTFSTLTVSNMSPEDSSIYLCSATVTNTEAFFGQGTRLTVV.